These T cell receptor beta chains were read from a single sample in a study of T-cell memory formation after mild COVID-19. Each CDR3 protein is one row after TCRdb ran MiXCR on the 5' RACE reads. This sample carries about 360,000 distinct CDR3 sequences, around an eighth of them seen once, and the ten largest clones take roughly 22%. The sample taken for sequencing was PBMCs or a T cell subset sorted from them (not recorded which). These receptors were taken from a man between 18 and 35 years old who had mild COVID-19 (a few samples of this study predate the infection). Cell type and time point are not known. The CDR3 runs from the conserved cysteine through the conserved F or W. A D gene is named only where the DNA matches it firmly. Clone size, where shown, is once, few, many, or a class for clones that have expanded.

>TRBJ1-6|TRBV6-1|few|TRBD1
CASNPQGSRYNSPLHF
TGTGCCAGCAATCCACAGGGGAGCCGGTATAATTCACCCCTCCACTTT
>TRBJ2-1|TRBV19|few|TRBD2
CASSMAGTIHEQFF
TGTGCCAGTAGTATGGCCGGGACTATCCATGAGCAGTTCTTC
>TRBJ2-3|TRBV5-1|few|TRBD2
CASSLGLAGASTDTQYF
TGCGCCAGCAGCTTGGGACTAGCGGGAGCTAGCACAGATACGCAGTATTTT
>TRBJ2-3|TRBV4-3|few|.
CASSKGTGRFADTQYF
TGCGCCAGCAGCAAGGGAACAGGGAGGTTCGCAGATACGCAGTATTTT
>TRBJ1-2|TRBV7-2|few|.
CASSFGRVNYGYTF
TGTGCCAGCAGCTTCGGCAGAGTAAACTATGGCTACACCTTC
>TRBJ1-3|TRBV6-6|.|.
CASSYQQTVAGNTIYF
TGTGCCAGCAGTTACCAACAGACAGTGGCTGGAAACACCATATATTTT
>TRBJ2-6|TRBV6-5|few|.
CASSYSELNTPGANVLTF
TGTGCCAGCAGTTACTCGGAATTAAATACCCCAGGGGCCAACGTCCTGACTTTC
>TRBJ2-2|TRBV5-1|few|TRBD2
CASSTDPGLVGTGELFF
TGCGCCAGCAGCACGGACCCGGGACTAGTTGGCACCGGGGAGCTGTTTTTT
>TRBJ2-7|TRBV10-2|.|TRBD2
CASRSTSGGDEQYF
TGCGCCAGCAGATCGACTAGCGGGGGCGACGAGCAGTACTTC
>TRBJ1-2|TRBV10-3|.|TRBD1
CAIRGTGNYGYTF
TGTGCCATCAGGGGGACAGGCAACTATGGCTACACCTTC
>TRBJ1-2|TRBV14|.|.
CASSQSLLSDPNGYTF
TGTGCCAGCAGCCAGAGTCTGCTCTCGGACCCGAATGGCTACACCTTC
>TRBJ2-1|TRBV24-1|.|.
CATSDGHSNEQFF
TGTGCCACCAGTGATGGACATTCCAATGAGCAGTTCTTC
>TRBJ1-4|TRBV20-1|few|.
CSADAELTNEKLFF
TGCAGTGCCGACGCGGAATTGACTAATGAAAAACTGTTTTTT
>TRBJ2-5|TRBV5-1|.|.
CASSFKGKETQYF
TGCGCCAGCAGCTTTAAAGGGAAAGAGACCCAGTACTTC
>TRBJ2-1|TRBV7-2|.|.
CASSRPDGEQFF
TGTGCCAGCAGTCGCCCCGACGGTGAGCAGTTCTTC